This is a list of T cell receptor beta chains from one sample in a study of blood T cell repertoires in COVID-19. Measured with immunoSEQ multiplex PCR; TCRdb has only the in-frame clones, and not every one. The sample carries roughly 75,000 clones, approximately 85% recorded once. The sequenced sample was peripheral blood. The receptor source for this set is a man over 45 with COVID-19, enrolled during active disease. Each CDR3 is given with its conserved first and last residue. The D gene is left open where the match is weak. Clone size, where shown, is once, few, many, or a class for clones that have expanded.

CDR3nt: TGTGCCAGCAGTTTTCCGGGAGATAATAATTCACCCCTCCACTTT
CDR3aa: CASSFPGDNNSPLHF
abundance: .
d_gene: .
v_gene: TRBV6-1
j_gene: TRBJ1-6

CDR3nt: TGTGCCAGCAGCCAAACCAGCGGGGGGCTGTTTTTT
CDR3aa: CASSQTSGGLFF
abundance: .
d_gene: .
v_gene: TRBV14
j_gene: TRBJ1-4

CDR3nt: TGCGCCAGCAGCTTGGAGGCGGTATCTGGGGCCAACGTCCTGACTTTC
CDR3aa: CASSLEAVSGANVLTF
abundance: .
d_gene: .
v_gene: TRBV5-1
j_gene: TRBJ2-6

CDR3nt: TGTGCCAGTAGTAGCCAAGGGCTCCGGGGGACCCAGTACTTC
CDR3aa: CASSSQGLRGTQYF
abundance: few
d_gene: .
v_gene: TRBV19
j_gene: TRBJ2-5

CDR3nt: TGTGCCAGCAGCTGGACAACAGGGGAGAGAGAGACCCAGTACTTC
CDR3aa: CASSWTTGERETQYF
abundance: .
d_gene: TRBD1
v_gene: TRBV7-8
j_gene: TRBJ2-5

CDR3nt: TGTGCCAGCAGCCAAGGAGGTGGCAGGGAGGTATTC
CDR3aa: CASSQGGGREVF
abundance: .
d_gene: .
v_gene: TRBV14
j_gene: TRBJ2-7

CDR3nt: TGTGCCAGTAGTCGTCCAGGGACAGGGAAAGAGACCCAGTACTTC
CDR3aa: CASSRPGTGKETQYF
abundance: .
d_gene: TRBD1
v_gene: TRBV19
j_gene: TRBJ2-5

CDR3nt: TGTGCCAGCAGTTACTCTGACAGATACTCCTACGAGCAGTACTTC
CDR3aa: CASSYSDRYSYEQYF
abundance: once
d_gene: .
v_gene: TRBV6-5
j_gene: TRBJ2-7

CDR3nt: TGTGCCAGCTCACCGACAAGCGACAGCCCCAATCAGCCCCAGCATTTT
CDR3aa: CASSPTSDSPNQPQHF
abundance: .
d_gene: .
v_gene: TRBV18
j_gene: TRBJ1-5

CDR3nt: TGTGCCAGTAGGATACAGGGAGGTAACTACAATGAGCAGTTCTTC
CDR3aa: CASRIQGGNYNEQFF
abundance: .
d_gene: .
v_gene: TRBV19
j_gene: TRBJ2-1

CDR3nt: TGTGCCAGAAGCTTGGCCCCACAGGGGTTGGACAATGAGCAGTTCTTC
CDR3aa: CARSLAPQGLDNEQFF
abundance: once
d_gene: TRBD1
v_gene: TRBV5-3
j_gene: TRBJ2-1

CDR3nt: TGTGCCAGCAGCCAAGATGCACTAGGGGGAGAGACCCAGTACTTC
CDR3aa: CASSQDALGGETQYF
abundance: .
d_gene: .
v_gene: TRBV14
j_gene: TRBJ2-5

CDR3nt: TGTGCCAGCAGCGCCGACACGGGAGGATATGGCTACACCTTC
CDR3aa: CASSADTGGYGYTF
abundance: .
d_gene: .
v_gene: TRBV7-6
j_gene: TRBJ1-2

CDR3nt: TGTGCCAGCAGTCGATCGACAGGGCATGAGCAGTTCTTC
CDR3aa: CASSRSTGHEQFF
abundance: .
d_gene: TRBD1
v_gene: TRBV28
j_gene: TRBJ2-1

CDR3nt: TGTGCCTGGAGGACATTACCGGGACTAGCGGGAGGGCGGCAGAACACCGGGGAGCTGTTTTTT
CDR3aa: CAWRTLPGLAGGRQNTGELFF
abundance: .
d_gene: TRBD2
v_gene: TRBV30
j_gene: TRBJ2-2

CDR3nt: TGTGCCAGCAGTGAAAGATGGGGAGGCAGGGCCAGCAATCAGCCCCAGCATTTT
CDR3aa: CASSERWGGRASNQPQHF
abundance: .
d_gene: .
v_gene: TRBV6-1
j_gene: TRBJ1-5

CDR3nt: TGCGCCAGCAGCCAATCCGCGGGCCTAGCGGGAGACGAGCAGTACTTC
CDR3aa: CASSQSAGLAGDEQYF
abundance: .
d_gene: TRBD2
v_gene: TRBV4-1
j_gene: TRBJ2-7

CDR3nt: TGTGCCACCAGTGATCGGACAGGGGCGGCAGATACGCAGTATTTT
CDR3aa: CATSDRTGAADTQYF
abundance: few
d_gene: TRBD1
v_gene: TRBV24-1
j_gene: TRBJ2-3

CDR3nt: TGTGCCAGTCATCCTCTGGGGCAGCTTAATGAAAAACTGTTTTTT
CDR3aa: CASHPLGQLNEKLFF
abundance: .
d_gene: .
v_gene: TRBV28
j_gene: TRBJ1-4

CDR3nt: TGCGCCAGCAGCCAAGATATACCTGGGGGACAGATGAATCAGCCCCAGCATTTT
CDR3aa: CASSQDIPGGQMNQPQHF
abundance: once
d_gene: TRBD1
v_gene: TRBV4-3
j_gene: TRBJ1-5

CDR3nt: TGTGCCAGCAGTACCTACTCTAGCGGTACGCAGTATTTT
CDR3aa: CASSTYSSGTQYF
abundance: .
d_gene: TRBD2
v_gene: TRBV27
j_gene: TRBJ2-3

CDR3nt: TGTGCCAGCAGCTTCTTGTGGCGGGAGGCCGAGCAGTACTTC
CDR3aa: CASSFLWREAEQYF
abundance: .
d_gene: TRBD2
v_gene: TRBV7-2
j_gene: TRBJ2-7

CDR3nt: TGTGCCACCAGCAGAGGAGCCCCGCAGGGCGTAAAACTGTTTTTT
CDR3aa: CATSRGAPQGVKLFF
abundance: .
d_gene: .
v_gene: TRBV15
j_gene: TRBJ1-4

CDR3nt: TGTGCCAGCTCGCGGCAGGGCACCGGGGAGCTGTTTTTT
CDR3aa: CASSRQGTGELFF
abundance: once
d_gene: .
v_gene: TRBV18
j_gene: TRBJ2-2

CDR3nt: TGTGCCACCAGCAGGCGGGAGACTGAAGCTTTCTTT
CDR3aa: CATSRRETEAFF
abundance: few
d_gene: .
v_gene: TRBV15
j_gene: TRBJ1-1

CDR3nt: TGTGCCAGCAGCTTCGAGTTGATTTCTAATGAGCAGTTCTTC
CDR3aa: CASSFELISNEQFF
abundance: once
d_gene: .
v_gene: TRBV5-5
j_gene: TRBJ2-1

CDR3nt: TGTGCCAGCAGCTTGGGGTTAGCGGGAGCGGAGACCCAGTACTTC
CDR3aa: CASSLGLAGAETQYF
abundance: .
d_gene: TRBD2
v_gene: TRBV11-2
j_gene: TRBJ2-5

CDR3nt: TGTGCCAGCAGCCCACCGGGGGTAGCGGGAGCCTCCTACAATGAGCAGTTCTTC
CDR3aa: CASSPPGVAGASYNEQFF
abundance: .
d_gene: TRBD2
v_gene: TRBV7-8
j_gene: TRBJ2-1

CDR3nt: TGCGCCAGCGGACGCCTACTAGGGACCGGGGAGCTGTTTTTT
CDR3aa: CASGRLLGTGELFF
abundance: .
d_gene: .
v_gene: TRBV4-1
j_gene: TRBJ2-2

CDR3nt: TGTGCCAGCAGCTCAAAGGAAGGGACTAGCAGGTTCTTC
CDR3aa: CASSSKEGTSRFF
abundance: .
d_gene: TRBD2
v_gene: TRBV7-3
j_gene: TRBJ2-1

CDR3nt: TGTGCCAGCAGCTTTTGGCCCGGGATCTTACGCTACAATGAGCAGTTCTTC
CDR3aa: CASSFWPGILRYNEQFF
abundance: .
d_gene: .
v_gene: TRBV7-9
j_gene: TRBJ2-1

CDR3nt: TGTGCCATCCTGGAGCAGAACTATGGCTACACCTTC
CDR3aa: CAILEQNYGYTF
abundance: few
d_gene: .
v_gene: TRBV28
j_gene: TRBJ1-2

CDR3nt: TGTGCCAGCAGCGCCCACGGCGGGGAGCTGTTTTTT
CDR3aa: CASSAHGGELFF
abundance: .
d_gene: .
v_gene: TRBV5-5
j_gene: TRBJ2-2